One and the same sample provided the 7 T cell receptor beta chains below, sequenced in a study of shared T cell receptors in the human thymus (dated by TCRdb to the early 2020s). Libraries were built with the immunoSEQ multiplex PCR assay. As stored in TCRdb, this immuneACCESS dataset retains in-frame rearrangements with V and J assigned. A fraction of the clones does not appear; measured against another copy, unresolved V genes explain less than half of the discrepancy, and the remainder lacks a known reason. This sample has about 400,000 clones in its table, and just under 95% of those were observed once. The leading ten clones occupy around 0.019% of the sample. Sequenced material: thymocytes. These receptors originate from a human donor.

The rearrangement links TRBV5-3 to TRBJ2-7, with 7 nucleotides matching TRBD2. TRBV5-3 is flagged as an ORF with uncertain function. The trim removed 0 bases at V and 4 bases at J, leaving 4 bases unmatched. The CDR3 consists of 14 residues. The CDR3 sequence is CARSLGREKYEQYF. CDR3 DNA: TGTGCCAGAAGCTTGGGGCGGGAGAAGTACGAGCAGTACTTC.

V usage is TRBV7-2 and J usage is TRBJ1-1; maybe TRBD1 (5 bases). The V gene lost 1 base and the J gene lost 2 bases, with 11 bases spanning the gap. Germline V CDR1 and CDR2: SGHTA, FQGNSA. The CDR3 runs to 15 residues. The CDR3 region has the DNA TGTGCCAGCAGCTTAGGGGCAGGGTTAAACACTGAAGCTTTCTTT. Amino acids: CASSLGAGLNTEAFF.

V usage is TRBV4-2 and J usage is TRBJ2-1; D unresolved. CDR3 length: 16 residues. Trimming removed 1 base from V and 0 bases from J, with 10 bases in between. Germline CDR1 LGHNA, CDR2 YNFKEQ. The CDR3 sequence: CASSQAPSSSYNEQFF. The DNA of the CDR3 is TGTGCCAGCAGCCAAGCACCGAGTAGCTCCTACAATGAGCAGTTCTTC.

The chain combines TRBV19 with TRBJ1-4, with D hard to call. The germline gives CDR1 LNHDA, CDR2 SQIVND (reference sequence). The CDR3 covers 15 residues. Trimming removed 5 bases from V and 0 bases from J, with 10 bases in between. CDR3 coding DNA: TGTGCCAGTAGTCCCTGGCCAGCAACTAATGAAAAACTGTTTTTT. It is translated as CASSPWPATNEKLFF.

The rearrangement links TRBV19 to TRBJ2-5, with 9 bases that match TRBD2. Germline V gene lookup returns CDR1 LNHDA and CDR2 SQIVND (reference sequence). The junction had 6 bases not matched to a gene; V was cut back by 3 bases and J by 1 base. The CDR3 contains 16 residues. The CDR3: CASSMFRTSVQETQYF. The CDR3 DNA follows: TGTGCCAGTAGTATGTTTAGGACTAGCGTCCAAGAGACCCAGTACTTC.

V usage is TRBV7-4 and J usage is TRBJ1-1; the D is unclear. The ends were cut back, 4 bases at V and 0 bases at J, with 9 bases in the middle. CDR3 size: 14 residues. Germline V gene lookup returns CDR1 SGHVT and CDR2 SQSDAQ. The CDR3 DNA reads as TGTGCCAGCAGCTACAGCGCTATGAACACTGAAGCTTTCTTT. Residues: CASSYSAMNTEAFF.

In this sample, this clone turned up once. The rearrangement uses TRBV2 and TRBJ2-1; D is tentatively TRBD1 or TRBD2 (6 bases each). This CDR3 contains 12 residues. The germline gives CDR1 SNHLY, CDR2 FYNNEI. V was cut by 6 bases and J by 10 bases, with 13 bases left in between. The CDR3 DNA follows: TGTGCCAGCAGCGAGGGGGGACGGGAGCAGTTCTTC. Translating it yields CASSEGGREQFF.